Shown below are 5 T cell receptor beta chains from a single sample sequenced in a study of blood T cell repertoires in COVID-19. The table came from immunoSEQ multiplex PCR; TCRdb's copy has only in-frame clones and leaves some out. The table records about 300,000 clones, 85% of them present only once. The material sequenced was PBMCs or T cells enriched from blood (not recorded which). The receptors shown here come from a woman aged 25 to 39 who had been exposed to COVID-19.

This sequence joins TRBV28 and TRBJ1-2; 9 nucleotides match TRBD1. With 5 bases clipped from V and 0 bases from J, the junction kept 7 bases outside the gene matches. Germline CDR1 and CDR2: MDHEN and SYDVKM. CDR3 size: 16 residues. DNA of the CDR3: TGTGCCAGCAGTGCCCCGGGACAGGGTTCTAACTATGGCTACACCTTC. Protein: CASSAPGQGSNYGYTF.

The V call is TRBV19, the J call TRBJ1-5; D not certain. From germline, CDR1 is LNHDA and CDR2 SQIVND (reference sequence). The CDR3 is 12 residues long. Deletions cut 0 bases from V and 8 bases from J, with 5 bases between. The CDR3 protein is CASSIDRKPQHF. The CDR3 DNA reads as TGTGCCAGTAGTATAGATCGTAAGCCCCAGCATTTT.

The CDR3 sequence is CASRQGGRGKETQYF. CDR3 nucleotides: TGTGCCAGCCGACAGGGGGGCAGGGGGAAAGAGACCCAGTACTTC. The gene calls are TRBV19 and TRBJ2-5; TRBD1 aligns across 9 bases. Germline values: CDR1 LNHDA, CDR2 SQIVND (reference sequence). With V trimmed by 9 bases and J by 3 bases, 11 bases remained unmatched. The CDR3 extends over 15 amino acids. Looking up the rest from reference TRBV19 and TRBJ2-5 gives the full variable domain: DGGITQSPKYLFRKEGQNVTLSCEQNLNHDAMYWYRQDPGQGLRLIYYSQIVNDFQKGDIAEGYSVSREKKESFPLTVTSAQKNPTAFYLCASRQGGRGKETQYFGPGTRLLVL.

The chain couples TRBV5-4 to TRBJ2-5, with 7 bases that match TRBD1. CDR1 and CDR2 (germline): SGHNT, YYREEE (reference sequence). This CDR3 contains 15 residues. Unmatched junction bases numbered 5, after V lost 2 bases and J lost 1 base. The CDR3 DNA sequence: TGTGCCAGCAGCTTCAAGACAGGGCTCCAAGAGACCCAGTACTTC. Translation: CASSFKTGLQETQYF.

The V and J genes are TRBV28 and TRBJ1-2, with D perhaps matching TRBD1 (6 bases). Germline CDR1 and CDR2: MDHEN and SYDVKM. Trimming shortened V by 3 bases and J by 2 bases, and 10 bases separated the two germline ends. This CDR3 region has 14 residues. The CDR3 is CASSFRQDNYGYTF. DNA of the CDR3: TGTGCCAGCAGTTTCAGACAGGACAACTATGGCTACACCTTC.